This T cell receptor (beta chain) was captured by sequencing in a study of graft-versus-host responses after intestinal transplantation. Study-wide background: All recipients were given anti-thymocyte globulin induction, and tacrolimus and steroids were then administered for roughly three years.

Study-level results: Some GvH clones appeared in ileal mucosa or blood before recipient bone marrow.

There are 12 residues in the CDR3. V lost 4 bases and J lost 5, with 6 bases in between. Germline loops: CDR1 MNHEY, CDR2 SVGAGI. The repertoire was sequenced with immunoSEQ multiplex PCR; TCRdb's copy has only in-frame clones and lacks some. The sample holds 100,000 or so clones, approximately 90% seen once. Notes on this clone: Its antigen is as yet unknown.

This chain joins TRBV6-5 and TRBJ2-1; D gene uncertain. The source was unstimulated CD4+ T cells sorted from spleen or lymph node cells, collected before intestinal transplant. The receptor's source is a human donor who received an intestinal transplant. The CDR3 DNA reads as TGTGCCAGCAGTTCTCGTAACAATGAGCAGTTCTTC. This encodes CASSSRNNEQFF.